This T cell receptor (beta chain) was captured by sequencing in a study of PD-1 blockade in classical Hodgkin lymphoma. Findings of the study overall: Lower baseline TCR diversity was reported for newly diagnosed patients than for healthy donors.

Notes on this clone: Its target is unknown.

Time point given: newly diagnosed, previously untreated cHL patient sample. A comparison was provided by newly diagnosed, untreated classical Hodgkin lymphoma PBMCs. The CDR3 totals 14 residues. Germline V lookup: CDR1 SGHRS, CDR2 YFSETQ. V was clipped by 0 bases and J by 3 bases, with 10 bases between them. Sequencing used immunoSEQ multiplex PCR; TCRdb keeps in-frame clones, though not all of them. The sample holds some 17,000 clones, almost 85% seen once. The receptor was isolated from a human donor with classical Hodgkin lymphoma. This rearrangement joins TRBV5-1 to TRBJ2-7; possibly TRBD2 for D (7 bases). Sample: peripheral blood mononuclear cells (PBMCs). The DNA of the CDR3 is TGCGCCAGCAGCTTGGCAGGGGAGGGCTACGAGCAGTACTTC. Protein: CASSLAGEGYEQYF.